This T cell receptor (beta chain) was sequenced for a study of blood T cell repertoires in COVID-19. Overall study context: The analysed material was cDNA or gDNA that came from T cells, B-cell-depleted T cells, or PBMCs.

Germline lookup yields CDR1 LGHDT and CDR2 YNNKEL (reference sequence). V was pared by 9 bases and J by 3 bases, with 5 bases of the junction left unmatched. CDR3 length: 13 amino acids. Measured with immunoSEQ multiplex PCR; TCRdb has only the in-frame clones, and not every one. The table shows approximately 290,000 clones, with 70% to 90% occurring only once. The receptor's source is a human donor with COVID-19, enrolled during active disease. The donor label of this sample is uncertain. The chain couples TRBV3-1 (or the pseudogene TRBV3-2) to TRBJ1-1; 9 bases fit TRBD1. Material: peripheral blood. In DNA, the CDR3 is TGTGCCAGTGGGACAGGGTGGGACACTGAAGCTTTCTTT. It encodes CASGTGWDTEAFF.